This T cell receptor beta chain appears in the sequencing data of a study of tumor-infiltrating lymphocytes in primary liver carcinoma. Findings of the study overall: Blood's top-250-clone fraction was significantly lower than that of tumors (p = 0.039). For tumor-adjacent and tumor-blood pairs, overlap was less than that seen for tumor region pairs.

The CDR3 is 16 residues long. The authors made TCR beta cDNA from about 500 ng total RNA with a constant-region primer. Investigators got TCR beta libraries out of three nested multiplex PCR rounds, done with slightly modified ARM-PCR. Use of TRBV1-TRBV30 forward primers with a C-beta reverse primer characterized the first two PCR rounds, which lasted around 10 cycles each. TCRdb processed the multiplex PCR reads anew with MiXCR; each CDR3 protein has one entry. The sample yields under 45,000 distinct CDR3 sequences, roughly 69% seen once. Scientists recovered RNA and DNA together from approximately 20-30 mg of unsorted bulk tissue. About this clonotype: What it binds is unknown. Its ends do not fully match the called genes, so a read error is possible.

The sequence derives from a man between 40 and 49 years old with primary liver carcinoma and hepatitis B virus infection. Sequenced material: liver tumor tissue from sampling region 4. Subset here: tumor region T4, right-lateral pole. The J gene is TRBJ2-7, the V gene TRBV12-3 or TRBV12-4, with a weak D call TRBD2 (5 bases). CDR3 sequence (DNA): TGTGCCAGTAGTTTAGTCGCGGGTCTCAGTCTCTATGAGCAGTACTTC. Its protein product is CASSLVAGLSLYEQYF.